The source of this T cell receptor beta chain is a study of blood T cell repertoires in COVID-19. Repertoires were generated with immunoSEQ multiplex PCR, while TCRdb's copy carries only in-frame clones and drops some. Of about 200,000 clones listed, around four fifths are singletons. V was trimmed by 1 base and J by 9 bases, leaving 13 bases between them. In germline, CDR1 is SGHTA, CDR2 FQGNSA. The CDR3 runs 15 residues. Source material: peripheral blood. This TCR was sampled from a human donor in a cohort sampled during active COVID-19. The V call is TRBV7-2, the J call TRBJ1-6; D gene uncertain. The CDR3 is CASSLGVPGSSPLHF. The DNA for the CDR3 is TGTGCCAGCAGCTTAGGGGTCCCGGGGAGTTCACCCCTCCACTTT.